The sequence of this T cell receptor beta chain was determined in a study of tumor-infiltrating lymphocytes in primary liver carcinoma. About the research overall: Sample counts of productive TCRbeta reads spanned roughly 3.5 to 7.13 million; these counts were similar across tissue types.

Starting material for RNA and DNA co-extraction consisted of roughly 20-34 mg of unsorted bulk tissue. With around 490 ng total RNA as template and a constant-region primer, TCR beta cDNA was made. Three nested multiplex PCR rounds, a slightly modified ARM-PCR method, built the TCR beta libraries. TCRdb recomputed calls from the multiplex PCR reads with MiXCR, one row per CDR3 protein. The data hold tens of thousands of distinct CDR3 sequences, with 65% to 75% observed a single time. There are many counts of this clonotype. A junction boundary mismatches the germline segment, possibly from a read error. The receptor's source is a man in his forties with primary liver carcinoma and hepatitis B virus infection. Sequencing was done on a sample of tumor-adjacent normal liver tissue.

CDR3: CASSLVVGANVPTF. The CDR3 DNA follows: TGTGCCAGCAGCTTGGTGGTAGGGGCCAACGTCCCGACTTTC. J is TRBJ2-6 and V is TRBV7-9, with a weak D call TRBD1 (5 bases). The CDR3 is 14 amino acids. Germline-derived CDR1 and CDR2 are SEHNR and FQNEAQ (reference sequence).